This TCR beta chain was found in a study of blood T cell repertoires in COVID-19. About the study: Collection of acute and convalescent COVID-19 samples took place in the United States, Italy and Spain. Sample material is recorded as cDNA or gDNA derived from T cells, B-cell-depleted T cells, or PBMCs.

V lost 4 bases and J lost 2, with 12 bases in between. This CDR3 has 15 residues. Looked up from germline, CDR1 is MGHRA and CDR2 is YSYEKL. TCRdb keeps only in-frame clones here, not all; method: immunoSEQ multiplex PCR. The repertoire includes approximately 300,000 clones, roughly 89% of them detected once, and more than 0.75% sits in the top ten. The J gene is TRBJ2-1, the V gene TRBV4-1; a weak D match, TRBD2 (6 bases). Sequencing input: peripheral blood. This TCR was recovered from a man under 40 with acute or convalescent COVID-19. The CDR3 nucleotides are TGCGCCAGCAGCCGTCTAGCGATTCCCTACAATGAGCAGTTCTTC. It codes for CASSRLAIPYNEQFF.